Presented here are 12 T cell receptor beta chains from one specimen sequenced in a study of T cell repertoires in cytomegalovirus infection. For these receptors, no antigen is known. TCRdb redid the calling of the reads with MiXCR, one entry per CDR3 protein. The sample contains approximately 390,000 distinct CDR3 sequences, just under 35% of which appear only once. The material was cultured PBMCs, obtained from culture after CMV antigen stimulation. Receptors originate from a human donor in good health (CMV status not recorded). Some clones in this sample may be carry-over from other donors' samples.

The chain is built from TRBV5-4 and TRBJ2-5; D assignment may be TRBD1 or TRBD2 (5 bases each). Germline V CDR1 and CDR2: SGHNT, YYREEE (reference sequence). The V end was cut by 4 bases, the J end by 1 base, with 8 bases between. CDR3 length equals 13 residues. CDR3 in DNA: TGTGCCAGCAGCCGAGGGGTCCAAGAGACCCAGTACTTC. This gives the protein CASSRGVQETQYF.

The rearrangement joins TRBV7-6 to TRBJ1-1, with D uncertain. The CDR3 has 15 residues. CDR1 is SGHVS and CDR2 is FNYEAQ in the germline V gene. The ends were cut back, 3 bases at V and 1 base at J, with 12 bases in the middle. The CDR3 sequence: CASSFRGRENTEAFF. The DNA for the CDR3 is TGTGCCAGCAGCTTCCGAGGAAGGGAGAACACTGAAGCTTTCTTT. Looking up the rest from reference TRBV7-6 and TRBJ1-1 gives the full variable domain: GAGVSQSPRYKVTKRGQDVALRCDPISGHVSLYWYRQALGQGPEFLTYFNYEAQQDKSGLPNDRFSAERPEGSISTLTIQRTEQRDSAMYRCASSFRGRENTEAFFGQGTRLTVV.

The rearrangement uses TRBV4-3 and TRBJ2-1, with a tentative D call TRBD1 (6 bases). V gave up 0 bases and J gave up 4 bases, with 16 bases separating them. The CDR3 extends over 17 amino acids. Germline V gives CDR1 LGHNA, CDR2 YSLEER. This chain's CDR3 is CASSQDLGARPYNEQFF. CDR3 coding DNA: TGCGCCAGCAGCCAAGATCTGGGGGCCCGACCTTACAATGAGCAGTTCTTC.

The chain couples TRBV19 to TRBJ2-3, with TRBD2 matching 10 bases. The CDR3 totals 16 residues. Per germline, CDR1 LNHDA and CDR2 SQIVND (reference sequence). Trimming removed 4 bases from V and 2 bases from J; junction bases left unmatched: 6. CDR3 nucleotide sequence: TGTGCCAGTAGTACTCAACTAGCGGGACCCACAGATACGCAGTATTTT. Its translation: CASSTQLAGPTDTQYF.

This clonotype has only a few counts. This chain links TRBV20-1 with TRBJ2-3, with D possibly matching TRBD2 (6 bases). The germline V gene has CDR1 DFQATT and CDR2 SNEGSKA (reference sequence). V was trimmed by 4 bases and J by 4 bases, leaving 18 bases between them. The CDR3 covers 15 residues. CDR3 DNA sequence: TGCAGTGCTAAACCGGACCCTGGGGACTCAGATACGCAGTATTTT. Its protein product is CSAKPDPGDSDTQYF.

This clonotype was counted between two and nine times. The chain couples TRBV5-1 to TRBJ2-3; no clear D gene. From germline, CDR1 is SGHRS and CDR2 YFSETQ. The germline V and J ends were trimmed by 4 bases and 7 bases, with 13 bases remaining between them. The CDR3 spans 13 residues. CDR3 region: CASSDLGSNTQYF. CDR3 DNA: TGCGCCAGCAGCGATTTAGGCTCTAATACGCAGTATTTT.

The table lists this clonotype with a few counts. The V and J genes are TRBV7-3 and TRBJ1-1, with 8 bases fitting TRBD1. The V and J ends lost 0 bases and 2 bases, in that order; junction bases with no gene match: 5. Germline lookup yields CDR1 SGHTA and CDR2 FQGTGA. This CDR3 region has 16 residues. CDR3 region: CASSLTGTGANTEAFF. CDR3 bases: TGTGCCAGCAGCTTAACGGGGACAGGAGCCAACACTGAAGCTTTCTTT.

This clonotype turned up a few times. The V and J genes are TRBV11-2 and TRBJ2-1; perhaps D is TRBD1 or TRBD2 (5 bases each). The germline gives CDR1 SGHAT, CDR2 FQNNGV. This CDR3 contains 17 residues. V lost 7 bases, J lost 0 bases, and 19 bases lay in between. CDR3 nucleotides: TGTGCCAGCACTCGTGGGGGATACGCGGCCTCCTACAATGAGCAGTTCTTC. It translates to CASTRGGYAASYNEQFF.

J is TRBJ2-7 and V is TRBV7-8; D perhaps matches TRBD1 (6 bases). The CDR3 extends over 13 amino acids. Trimming removed 5 bases from V and 4 bases from J, with 12 bases in between. Germline V gene data show CDR1 as SGHVS and CDR2 as FQNEAQ. DNA for the CDR3: TGTGCCAGCAGCCTGGGACATTTTTACGAGCAGTACGTC. Amino acid sequence: CASSLGHFYEQYV.

The chain combines TRBV5-1 with TRBJ2-3; no reliable D call. Germline V CDR1 and CDR2: SGHRS, YFSETQ. The CDR3 length is 15 residues. V was cut by 1 base and J by 0 bases, with 9 bases left in between. The CDR3 protein is CASSLKPGSTDTQYF. In nucleotides, the CDR3 is TGCGCCAGCAGCTTGAAACCAGGAAGCACAGATACGCAGTATTTT.

V gene TRBV7-8 combines with J gene TRBJ1-1; D possibly corresponds to TRBD1 (5 bases). CDR1 SGHVS and CDR2 FQNEAQ come from the germline V gene. V lost 3 bases and J lost 6, with 11 bases in between. The CDR3 loop spans 13 amino acids. The CDR3 nucleotides are TGTGCCAGCAGCTTCTCCGGGGACGCTGAAGCTTTCTTT. Translated, it gives CASSFSGDAEAFF.

This clonotype showed up just a few times. CDR3 amino acids: CASSSNTGTRSYNEQFF. The CDR3 nucleotides read TGTGCCAGCAGTTCAAATACCGGGACTCGATCCTACAATGAGCAGTTCTTC. The chain carries TRBV11-3 and TRBJ2-1; weak D call: TRBD2 (6 bases). The CDR3 covers 17 residues. Germline CDR1 is SGHNT and CDR2 is YENEEA. V shed 6 bases and J shed 1 base, with 19 bases lying between them.